The 25 T cell receptor beta chains in this list originate from one sample, sequenced in a study of blood T cell repertoires in COVID-19. Clones were read by immunoSEQ multiplex PCR, and TCRdb kept only the in-frame ones, dropping some. The sample records 130,000 or so clones, roughly 69% being singletons. Sequenced: peripheral blood. The receptors here all came from a woman aged 70-85 years with acute or convalescent COVID-19.

The V and J genes are TRBV25-1 and TRBJ2-5; TRBD2 matches 8 bases. Germline V gives CDR1 MGHDK, CDR2 SYGVNS. This CDR3 comprises 15 residues. Losses at the gene ends were 1 base for V and 5 bases for J; bases not matched to a gene: 6. The CDR3 loop is CASSEWGSGEETQYF. The CDR3, as DNA: TGTGCCAGCAGTGAATGGGGTAGCGGGGAGGAGACCCAGTACTTC.

The chain joins TRBV29-1 to TRBJ2-7, with D possibly being TRBD2 (7 bases). The length of the CDR3 is 14 residues. Trimming removed 7 bases from V and 0 bases from J, with 16 bases in between. Germline CDR1 is SQVTM and CDR2 is ANQGSEA. The CDR3 coding sequence is TGCAGCGCCCGGGAAGGGGGGGCCTCCTACGAGCAGTACTTC. Translating it yields CSAREGGASYEQYF.

The J gene is TRBJ2-5, the V gene TRBV6-6, with D maybe TRBD2 (5 bases). CDR1 and CDR2 (germline): MNHNY, SVGAGI (reference sequence). The CDR3 runs 14 residues. Trimming left V 5 bases short and J 2 bases short, with 12 bases between. The CDR3 DNA sequence: TGTGCCAGCAGTACTAGGCGGACTCAAGAGACCCAGTACTTC. Protein: CASSTRRTQETQYF.

The V and J genes are TRBV28 and TRBJ1-5; possibly TRBD1 for D (6 bases). Germline loops: CDR1 MDHEN, CDR2 SYDVKM. V lost 3 bases, J lost 6 bases, and 15 bases lay in between. This CDR3 spans 15 amino acids. The CDR3 loop reads CASSLSGGTGQPQHF. CDR3 in DNA: TGTGCCAGCAGTTTGAGCGGGGGCACGGGTCAGCCCCAGCATTTT.

By share, this clone ranks as medium-sized. The sample holds other DNA sequences that translate to the same CDR3. The chain uses TRBV19 and TRBJ2-3, with unresolved D. V shed 2 bases and J shed 1 base, with 4 bases lying between them. Germline V gene data show CDR1 as LNHDA and CDR2 as SQIVND (reference sequence). This CDR3 contains 13 residues. The CDR3 DNA reads as TGTGCCAGTAGTATACAGGGCACAGATACGCAGTATTTT. Translation gives CASSIQGTDTQYF.

The V gene is TRBV7-2, the J gene TRBJ2-2; 8 bases agree with TRBD1. Germline V lookup: CDR1 SGHTA, CDR2 FQGNSA. This CDR3 is 16 amino acids long. J gave up 1 base and V 4 bases, and 5 bases lay outside the gene matches. CDR3 sequence reads: CASSSRTGLNTGELFF. The DNA for the CDR3 is TGTGCCAGCAGCTCAAGGACAGGGCTGAACACCGGGGAGCTGTTTTTT.

This sequence joins TRBV5-4 and TRBJ2-4; 10 bases align to TRBD2. Germline loops: CDR1 SGHNT, CDR2 YYREEE (reference sequence). V dropped 1 base and J dropped 3; count of bases not matched to a gene: 4. There are 16 residues in the CDR3. This chain's CDR3 is CASSLKRGGGKNIQYF. CDR3 DNA: TGTGCCAGCAGCTTGAAGCGGGGGGGCGGCAAAAACATTCAGTACTTC.

V gene TRBV3-1 (or the pseudogene TRBV3-2) combines with J gene TRBJ2-1, with 12 bases lining up with TRBD2. V dropped 3 bases and J dropped 7; count of bases not matched to a gene: 4. The CDR3 has 15 residues. Germline CDR1 reads LGHDT; CDR2 reads YNNKEL (reference sequence). The CDR3: CASSQTSGSPNEQFF. Written as DNA, the CDR3 is TGTGCCAGCAGCCAGACTAGCGGGAGCCCTAATGAGCAGTTCTTC.

The table lists this clone with many counts. This chain uses TRBV2 with TRBJ2-5; D is perhaps TRBD1 (6 bases). CDR1 and CDR2 (germline): SNHLY, FYNNEI. Trimming stripped 4 bases from V and 3 bases from J, with 6 bases between. The CDR3 contains 12 residues. The CDR3 DNA is TGTGCCAGCAGTGGGACAGAAGAGACCCAGTACTTC. The encoded protein is CASSGTEETQYF.

This chain connects TRBV29-1 to TRBJ2-1; D is unresolved. V was pared by 6 bases and J by 6 bases, with 9 bases between. Germline V gene lookup returns CDR1 SQVTM and CDR2 ANQGSEA. The CDR3 runs 11 residues. The CDR3 reads CSVAPVNEQFF. The CDR3 DNA follows: TGCAGCGTCGCCCCGGTCAATGAGCAGTTCTTC.

This chain connects TRBV11-3 to TRBJ2-3; 10 bases line up with TRBD2. The CDR3 covers 17 residues. Trimming at V came to 1 base and at J to 2 bases, leaving 6 bases not matched to a gene. Germline V gene data show CDR1 as SGHNT and CDR2 as YENEEA. The CDR3 sequence: CASSLGSGRADTDTQYF. CDR3 DNA sequence: TGTGCCAGCAGCTTAGGGAGCGGGAGGGCCGACACAGATACGCAGTATTTT.

V is TRBV23-1 and J is TRBJ2-5, with D unresolved. TRBV23-1 is annotated as an ORF whose role is uncertain. V lost 0 bases to trimming and J lost 1 base, with 15 bases between them. The CDR3 sequence is 17 residues long. The CDR3 loop is CASSQSLRFRPQETQYF. The DNA for the CDR3 is TGCGCCAGCAGTCAATCGTTGCGGTTCCGGCCCCAAGAGACCCAGTACTTC.

Within the sample, this clone is medium-sized (0.01 to 0.1%). V gene TRBV10-1 combines with J gene TRBJ1-6; D not resolved. Trimming stripped 3 bases from V and 7 bases from J, with 7 bases between. The V gene's germline CDR1 is WNHNN and CDR2 SYGVQD (reference sequence). The CDR3 extends over 13 amino acids. The CDR3 loop reads CASSDTGNSPLHF. The CDR3 DNA sequence: TGCGCCAGCAGTGACACGGGGAATTCACCCCTCCACTTT.

The chain joins TRBV5-1 to TRBJ2-7; 7 nucleotides agree with TRBD1. CDR1 SGHRS and CDR2 YFSETQ come from the germline V gene. There are 15 residues in the CDR3. Germline trimming cut 1 base from V and 3 bases from J; bases unmatched to any gene: 7. The CDR3 nucleotides are TGCGCCAGCAGCTTGACAGGGGAATCAATCTACGAGCAGTACTTC. This codes for CASSLTGESIYEQYF.

This clone showed up many times. The chain joins TRBV27 to TRBJ2-7; TRBD1 aligns across 8 bases. The V and J ends lost 8 bases and 2 bases, in that order; junction bases with no gene match: 5. CDR1 is MNHEY and CDR2 is SMNVEV in the germline V gene (reference sequence). The CDR3 totals 13 residues. The CDR3 reads CASLRTGTYEQYF. CDR3 DNA: TGTGCCAGCCTCCGGACAGGGACCTACGAGCAGTACTTC.

Only a few counts were recorded for this clone. The V gene is TRBV7-2, the J gene TRBJ2-4, with a tentative D call TRBD1 (5 bases). Trimming left V 4 bases short and J 0 bases short, with 22 bases between. This CDR3 contains 19 residues. The germline CDR1 and CDR2 sequences are SGHTA and FQGNSA. Written as DNA, the CDR3 is TGTGCCAGCAGCTCGAATGGGGAAGGAAGGGGTCTAGCCAAAAACATTCAGTACTTC. Translating gives CASSSNGEGRGLAKNIQYF.

The chain is built from TRBV19 and TRBJ2-3, with D possibly TRBD1 on 5 matching bases. Per germline, CDR1 LNHDA and CDR2 SQIVND (reference sequence). This CDR3 is built from 15 residues. V was clipped by 2 bases and J by 5 bases, with 14 bases between them. CDR3 protein: CASSIRHRKGDTQYF. The CDR3 nucleotides read TGTGCCAGTAGTATAAGGCACAGGAAGGGAGATACGCAGTATTTT.

The chain's CDR3 is CASSEGAGQETQYF. The DNA for the CDR3 is TGTGCCAGCAGTGAGGGAGCGGGGCAAGAGACCCAGTACTTC. This rearrangement joins TRBV6-4 to TRBJ2-5; 7 bases align to TRBD2. The CDR3 runs to 14 residues. V lost 3 bases to trimming and J lost 2 bases; unmatched junction nucleotides: 3. Per the germline V gene, CDR1 is MRHNA and CDR2 is SNTAGT.

V is TRBV4-3 and J is TRBJ1-2; 9 positions match TRBD1. The CDR3 runs to 16 residues. Germline V gives CDR1 LGHNA, CDR2 YSLEER. The ends lost 3 bases at V and 3 bases at J; junction bases unmatched: 8. The CDR3 nucleotides are TGCGCCAGCAGCCAGGGCCCGGGACAGGGCTACTATGGCTACACCTTC. This codes for CASSQGPGQGYYGYTF.

This clone was recorded a few times. The rearrangement links TRBV2 to TRBJ1-1; 12 bases are shared with TRBD1. J was trimmed by 6 bases and V by 6 bases; bases with no gene match: 5. Germline-derived CDR1 and CDR2 are SNHLY and FYNNEI. The CDR3 sequence is 14 residues long. CDR3 loop: CASRSGTGGPEAFF. In DNA form, the CDR3 reads TGTGCCAGCAGATCCGGGACAGGGGGCCCTGAAGCTTTCTTT.

This rearrangement joins TRBV19 to TRBJ2-7; weak D call: TRBD1 (5 bases). The CDR3 covers 15 residues. Germline CDR1 LNHDA, CDR2 SQIVND (reference sequence). The germline V and J ends were trimmed by 3 bases and 2 bases, with 14 bases remaining between them. The CDR3, as DNA: TGTGCCAGTAGTATTGGGGCGGTCAACCCCTACGAGCAGTACTTC. Its protein product is CASSIGAVNPYEQYF.

The chain is built from TRBV10-3 and TRBJ2-2, with 15 positions matching TRBD2. CDR3 length equals 14 residues. Germline V gene data show CDR1 as ENHRY and CDR2 as SYGVKD. Trimming cost V 10 bases and J 7 bases; bases outside gene matches: 4. As DNA, the CDR3 is TGTGCCACCCGGACTAGCGGGAGGGGCGGGGAGCTGTTTTTT. As protein: CATRTSGRGGELFF.

This clone has only one observation. The chain is built from TRBV29-1 and TRBJ1-3, with no clear D. Germline V gene lookup returns CDR1 SQVTM and CDR2 ANQGSEA. This CDR3 has 14 residues. V dropped 1 base and J dropped 4 bases, with 11 bases sitting between them. The chain's CDR3 is CSVEARGPGNTIYF. DNA of the CDR3: TGCAGCGTTGAAGCAAGAGGGCCCGGAAACACCATATATTTT.

This clone was detected only a few times. The chain couples TRBV10-2 to TRBJ1-1, with D maybe TRBD1 (6 bases). The CDR3 is 15 residues long. Trimming took 5 bases from V and 1 from J, leaving 14 bases between them. Germline values: CDR1 WSHSY, CDR2 SAAADI. For the CDR3, the DNA is TGCGCCAGCAGTCAGGGGCAATACTCGAACACTGAAGCTTTCTTT. This translates into CASSQGQYSNTEAFF.

V and J are TRBV6-6 and TRBJ2-2; TRBD1 matches at 7 bases. CDR3 size: 13 residues. Trimming at V came to 8 bases and at J to 2 bases, leaving 2 bases not matched to a gene. Germline V CDR1 and CDR2: MNHNY, SVGAGI (reference sequence). The CDR3 DNA is TGTGCCAGCCGGGACAGCAACACCGGGGAGCTGTTTTTT. This encodes CASRDSNTGELFF.